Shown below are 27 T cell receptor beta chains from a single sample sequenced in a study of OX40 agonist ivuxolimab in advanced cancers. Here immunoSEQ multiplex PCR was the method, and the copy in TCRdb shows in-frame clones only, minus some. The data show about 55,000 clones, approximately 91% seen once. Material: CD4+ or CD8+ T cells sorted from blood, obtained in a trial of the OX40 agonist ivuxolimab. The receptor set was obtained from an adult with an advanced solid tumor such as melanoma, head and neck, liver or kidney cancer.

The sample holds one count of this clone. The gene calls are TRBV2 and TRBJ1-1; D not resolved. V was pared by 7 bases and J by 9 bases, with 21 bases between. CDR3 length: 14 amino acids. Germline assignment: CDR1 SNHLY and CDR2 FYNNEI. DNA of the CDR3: TGTGCCAGCACTCCTAACGGGCCGGTTATAAAAGCTTTCTTT. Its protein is CASTPNGPVIKAFF.

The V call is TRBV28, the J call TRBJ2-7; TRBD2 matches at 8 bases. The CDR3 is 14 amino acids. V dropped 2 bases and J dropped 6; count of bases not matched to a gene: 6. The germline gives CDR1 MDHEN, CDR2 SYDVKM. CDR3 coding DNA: TGTGCCAGCAGTTTAGCGGGACTAGTCCTCGAGCAGTACTTC. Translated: CASSLAGLVLEQYF.

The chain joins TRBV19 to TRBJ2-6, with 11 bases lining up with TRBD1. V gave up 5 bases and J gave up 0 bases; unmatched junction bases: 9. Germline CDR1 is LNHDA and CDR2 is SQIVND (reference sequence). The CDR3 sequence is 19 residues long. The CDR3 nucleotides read TGTGCCAGTAGTGCCTACGGGACAGGGGGTAGCTCTGGGGCCAACGTCCTGACTTTC. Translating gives CASSAYGTGGSSGANVLTF.

CDR3 sequence reads: CASSLGGRETQYF. The CDR3 region has the DNA TGTGCCAGCAGCTTAGGGGGACGAGAGACCCAGTACTTC. V and J are TRBV11-2 and TRBJ2-5, with D perhaps assigned TRBD1 or TRBD2 (5 bases each). V was cut by 1 base and J by 4 bases, with 7 bases left in between. This CDR3 is 13 amino acids long. From germline, CDR1 is SGHAT and CDR2 FQNNGV.

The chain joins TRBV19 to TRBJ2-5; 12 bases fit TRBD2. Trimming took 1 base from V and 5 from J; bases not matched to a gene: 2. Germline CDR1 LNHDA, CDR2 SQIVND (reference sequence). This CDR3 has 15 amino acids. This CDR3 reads CASSIASGGAETQYF. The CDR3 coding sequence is TGTGCCAGTAGTATAGCTAGCGGGGGGGCGGAGACCCAGTACTTC.

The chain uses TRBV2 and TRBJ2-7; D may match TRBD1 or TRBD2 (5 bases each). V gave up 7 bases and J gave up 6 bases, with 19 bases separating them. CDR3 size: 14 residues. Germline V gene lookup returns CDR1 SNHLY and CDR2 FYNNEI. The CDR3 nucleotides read TGTGCCAGCATGCCGGGACCCCGAGCCAGCGAGCAGTACTTC. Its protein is CASMPGPRASEQYF.

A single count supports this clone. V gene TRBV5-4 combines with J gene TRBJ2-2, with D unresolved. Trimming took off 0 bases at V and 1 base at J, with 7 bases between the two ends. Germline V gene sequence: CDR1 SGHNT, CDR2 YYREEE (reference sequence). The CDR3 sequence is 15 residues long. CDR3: CASSLGPGNTGELFF. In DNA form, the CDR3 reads TGTGCCAGCAGCTTGGGACCAGGGAACACCGGGGAGCTGTTTTTT.

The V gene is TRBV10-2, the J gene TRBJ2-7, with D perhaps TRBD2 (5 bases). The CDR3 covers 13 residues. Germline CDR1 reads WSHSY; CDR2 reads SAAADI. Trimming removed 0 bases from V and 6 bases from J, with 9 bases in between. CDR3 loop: CASSESLTSEQYF. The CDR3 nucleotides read TGCGCCAGCAGTGAGTCTTTAACTAGCGAGCAGTACTTC.

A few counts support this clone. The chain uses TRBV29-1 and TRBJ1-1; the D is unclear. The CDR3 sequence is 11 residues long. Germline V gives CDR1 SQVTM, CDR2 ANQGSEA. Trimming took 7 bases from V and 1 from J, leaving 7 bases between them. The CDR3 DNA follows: TGCAGCGCCCAGCCGAACACTGAAGCTTTCTTT. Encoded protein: CSAQPNTEAFF.

CDR3 bases: TGTGCCAGCAGCCCAGGGGGGGGAAACCCCTACGAGCAGTACTTC. It yields the protein CASSPGGGNPYEQYF. The V call is TRBV7-9, the J call TRBJ2-7, with D perhaps being TRBD1 or TRBD2 (7 bases each). Trimming took off 5 bases at V and 2 bases at J, with 16 bases between the two ends. This CDR3 is built from 15 residues. Germline V gene sequence: CDR1 SEHNR, CDR2 FQNEAQ (reference sequence).

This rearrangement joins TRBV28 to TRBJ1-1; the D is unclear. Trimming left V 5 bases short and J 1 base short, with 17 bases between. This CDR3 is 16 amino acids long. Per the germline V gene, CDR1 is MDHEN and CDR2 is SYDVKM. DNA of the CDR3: TGTGCCAGCAGTACCAACAGAGGGTGGGAGAACACTGAAGCTTTCTTT. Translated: CASSTNRGWENTEAFF.

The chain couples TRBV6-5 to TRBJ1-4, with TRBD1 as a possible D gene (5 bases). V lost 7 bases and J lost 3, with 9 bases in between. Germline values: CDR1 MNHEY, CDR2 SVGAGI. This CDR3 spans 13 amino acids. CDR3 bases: TGTGCCAGCACCGGGGGGGCTAATGAAAAACTGTTTTTT. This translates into CASTGGANEKLFF.

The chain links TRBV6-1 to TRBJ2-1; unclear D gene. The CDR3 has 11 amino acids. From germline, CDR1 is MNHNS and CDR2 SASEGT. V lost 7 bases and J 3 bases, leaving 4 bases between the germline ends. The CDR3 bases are TGTGCCAGCATAAGCTACAATGAGCAGTTCTTC. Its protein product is CASISYNEQFF.

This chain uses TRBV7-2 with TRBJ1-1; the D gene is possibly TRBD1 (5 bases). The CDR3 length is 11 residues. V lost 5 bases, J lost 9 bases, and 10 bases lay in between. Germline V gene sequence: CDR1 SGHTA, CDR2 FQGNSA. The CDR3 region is CASSPGFQAFF. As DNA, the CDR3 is TGTGCCAGCAGCCCAGGGTTCCAAGCTTTCTTT.

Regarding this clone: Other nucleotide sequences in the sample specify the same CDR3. The CDR3 DNA follows: TGTGCCAGCAGCTTAGGGGGGACAGGGAGACAAGAGACCCAGTACTTC. This gives the protein CASSLGGTGRQETQYF. The genes are TRBV11-3 and TRBJ2-5, with 9 bases aligning to TRBD1. This CDR3 has 16 amino acids. V shed 1 base and J 2 bases; nucleotides not matched to a gene: 5. Germline V lookup: CDR1 SGHNT, CDR2 YENEEA.

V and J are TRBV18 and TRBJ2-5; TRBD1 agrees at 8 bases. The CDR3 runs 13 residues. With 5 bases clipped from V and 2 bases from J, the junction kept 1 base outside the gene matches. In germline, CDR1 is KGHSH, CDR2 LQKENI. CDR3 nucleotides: TGTGCCAGCTCAGACAGGGGTCAAGAGACCCAGTACTTC. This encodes CASSDRGQETQYF.

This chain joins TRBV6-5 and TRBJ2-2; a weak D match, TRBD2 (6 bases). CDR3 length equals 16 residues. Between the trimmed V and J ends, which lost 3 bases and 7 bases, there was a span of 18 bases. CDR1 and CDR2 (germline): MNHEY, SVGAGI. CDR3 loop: CASSYFRSSAGGELFF. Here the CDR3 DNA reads TGTGCCAGCAGTTATTTTCGATCTAGCGCCGGCGGGGAGCTGTTTTTT.

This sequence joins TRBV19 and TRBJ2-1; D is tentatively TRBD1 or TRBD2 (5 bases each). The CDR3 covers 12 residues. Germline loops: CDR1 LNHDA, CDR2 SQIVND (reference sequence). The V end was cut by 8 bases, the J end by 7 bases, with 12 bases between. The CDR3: CASGRGGNEQFF. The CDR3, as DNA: TGTGCCAGTGGCCGGGGCGGGAATGAGCAGTTCTTC.

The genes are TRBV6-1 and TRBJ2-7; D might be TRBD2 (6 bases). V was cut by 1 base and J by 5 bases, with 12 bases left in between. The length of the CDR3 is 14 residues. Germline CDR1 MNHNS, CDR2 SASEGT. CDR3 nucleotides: TGTGCCAGCAGTGAAGGGGGGAGGACACACGAGCAGTACTTC. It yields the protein CASSEGGRTHEQYF.

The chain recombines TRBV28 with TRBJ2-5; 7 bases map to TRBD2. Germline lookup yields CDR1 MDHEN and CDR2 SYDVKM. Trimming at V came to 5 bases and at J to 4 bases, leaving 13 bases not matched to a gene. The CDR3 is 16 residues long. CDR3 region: CASSATRWTRGETQYF. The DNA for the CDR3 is TGTGCCAGCAGTGCGACACGGTGGACTAGAGGAGAGACCCAGTACTTC.

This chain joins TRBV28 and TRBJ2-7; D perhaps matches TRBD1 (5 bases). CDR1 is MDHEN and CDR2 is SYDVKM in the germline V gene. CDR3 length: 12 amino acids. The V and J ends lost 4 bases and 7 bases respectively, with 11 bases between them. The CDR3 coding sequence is TGTGCCAGCAGTTCCAGGGTTGGGGAGCAGTACTTC. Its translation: CASSSRVGEQYF.

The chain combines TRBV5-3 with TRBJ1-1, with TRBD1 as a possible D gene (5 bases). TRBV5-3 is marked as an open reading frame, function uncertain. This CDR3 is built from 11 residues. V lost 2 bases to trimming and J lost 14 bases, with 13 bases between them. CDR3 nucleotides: TGTGCCAGAAGCTTAGGGGAGGGCAGATTCTTT. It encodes CARSLGEGRFF.

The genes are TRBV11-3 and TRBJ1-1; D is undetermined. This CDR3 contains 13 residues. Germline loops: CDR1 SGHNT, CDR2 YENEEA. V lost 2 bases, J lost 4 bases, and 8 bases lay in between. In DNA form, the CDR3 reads TGTGCCAGCAGCTTAAGCGAGCTCACTGAAGCTTTCTTT. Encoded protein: CASSLSELTEAFF.

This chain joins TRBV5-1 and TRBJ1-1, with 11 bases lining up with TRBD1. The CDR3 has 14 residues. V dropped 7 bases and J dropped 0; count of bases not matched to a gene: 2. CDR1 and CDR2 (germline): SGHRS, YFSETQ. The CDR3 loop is CASGQGALNTEAFF. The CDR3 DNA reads TGCGCCAGCGGACAGGGGGCCCTGAACACTGAAGCTTTCTTT.

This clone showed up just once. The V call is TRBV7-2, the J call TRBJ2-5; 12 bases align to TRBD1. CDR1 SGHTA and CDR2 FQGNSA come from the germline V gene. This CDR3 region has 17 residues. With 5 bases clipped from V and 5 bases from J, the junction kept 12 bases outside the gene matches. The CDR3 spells CASSRAGTGGFRETQYF. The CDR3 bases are TGTGCCAGCAGCAGAGCAGGGACAGGGGGCTTCAGGGAGACCCAGTACTTC.

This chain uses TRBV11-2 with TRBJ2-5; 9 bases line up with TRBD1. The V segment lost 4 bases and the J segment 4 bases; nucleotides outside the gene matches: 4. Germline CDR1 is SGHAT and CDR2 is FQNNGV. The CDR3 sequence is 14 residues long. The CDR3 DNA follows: TGTGCCAGCAGCTCCGGACAGGGGCGAGAGACCCAGTACTTC. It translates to CASSSGQGRETQYF. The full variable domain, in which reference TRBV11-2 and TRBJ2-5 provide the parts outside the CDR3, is EAGVAQSPRYKIIEKRQSVAFWCNPISGHATLYWYQQILGQGPKLLIQFQNNGVVDDSQLPKDRFSAERLKGVDSTLKIQPAKLEDSAVYLCASSSGQGRETQYFGPGTRLLVL.

CDR3 amino acids: CASSLGLAGDTQYF. CDR3 DNA sequence: TGTGCCAGCAGTTTAGGACTAGCGGGGGATACGCAGTATTTT. The chain employs TRBV27 and TRBJ2-3, with 12 bases fitting TRBD2. In germline, CDR1 is MNHEY, CDR2 SMNVEV (reference sequence). The CDR3 runs to 14 residues. With 2 bases clipped from V and 6 bases from J, the junction kept 0 bases outside the gene matches.